This T cell receptor beta chain derives from a study of CXCR3-negative and CXCR3-positive naive CD8 T cells. Study results and caveats: Similar levels of surface CD5 were seen between naive subsets; TCR strength was inferred from TRB CDR3 properties. Compared with CXCR3-negative naive cells, CXCR3-positive naive cells showed more hydrophobic TRB CDR3s. Naive cells used TRBV-TRBJ genes in much the same way whether CXCR3-negative or CXCR3-positive; memory cells did not. Diversity proved comparably high across both naive subsets and much lower in memory CD8+ cells.

It was by 5' RACE with UMI labels that the TRB cDNA libraries were prepared. TCRdb re-called the 5' RACE reads; one entry per CDR3 protein, DNA not given. Its listing shows more than 40,000 distinct CDR3 sequences. The CDR3 has 12 amino acids. Germline loops: CDR1 DFQATT, CDR2 SNEGSKA (reference sequence). With regard to this clonotype: Its target is unknown.

The sequencing input was naive CXCR3- CD8+ T cells from blood. Subset indicated: CD45RO-CCR7+CD27+CD95- naive CD8+ T cells lacking CXCR3 (TNR3-). This TCR came from a human donor in good health. Some clones in this sample may be carry-over from other donors' samples. This chain joins TRBV20-1 and TRBJ2-3; the TCRdb call, TRBD1, lacks DNA for checking. The CDR3 is CSASPGRDTQYF.